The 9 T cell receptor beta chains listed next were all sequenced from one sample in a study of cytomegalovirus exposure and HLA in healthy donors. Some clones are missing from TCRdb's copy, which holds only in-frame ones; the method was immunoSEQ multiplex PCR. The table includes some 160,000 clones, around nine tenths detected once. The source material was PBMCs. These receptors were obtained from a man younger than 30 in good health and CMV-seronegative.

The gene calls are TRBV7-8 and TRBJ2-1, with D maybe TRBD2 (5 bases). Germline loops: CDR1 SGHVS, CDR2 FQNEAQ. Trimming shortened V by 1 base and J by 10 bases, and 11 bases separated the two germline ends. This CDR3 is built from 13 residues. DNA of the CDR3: TGTGCCAGCAGCTTAGGGCGGACGGGAGAGCAGTTCTTC. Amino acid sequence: CASSLGRTGEQFF.

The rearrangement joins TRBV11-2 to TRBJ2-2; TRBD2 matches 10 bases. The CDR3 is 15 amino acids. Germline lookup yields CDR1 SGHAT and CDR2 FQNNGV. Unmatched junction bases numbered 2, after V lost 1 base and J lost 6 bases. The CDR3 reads CASSLAAGGPGELFF. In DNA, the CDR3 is TGTGCCAGCAGCTTAGCAGCGGGAGGGCCCGGGGAGCTGTTTTTT.

CDR3 sequence: CASSKYSSNQPQHF. CDR3 in DNA: TGTGCCAGCAGTAAATACAGCAGCAATCAGCCCCAGCATTTT. The V call is TRBV6-1, the J call TRBJ1-5; D remains unclear. V lost 5 bases and J lost 1, with 9 bases in between. The CDR3 runs 14 residues. Germline V CDR1 and CDR2: MNHNS, SASEGT.

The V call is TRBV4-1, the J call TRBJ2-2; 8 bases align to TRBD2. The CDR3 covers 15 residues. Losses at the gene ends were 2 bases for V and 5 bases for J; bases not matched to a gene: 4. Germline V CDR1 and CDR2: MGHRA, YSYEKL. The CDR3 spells CASSQPGLVTGELFF. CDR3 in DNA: TGCGCCAGCAGCCAACCGGGACTAGTAACCGGGGAGCTGTTTTTT.

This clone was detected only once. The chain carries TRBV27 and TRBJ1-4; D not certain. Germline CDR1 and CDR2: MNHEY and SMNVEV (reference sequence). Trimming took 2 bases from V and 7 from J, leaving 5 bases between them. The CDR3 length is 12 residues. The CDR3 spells CASSLGGEKLFF. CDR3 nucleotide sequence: TGTGCCAGCAGTTTAGGAGGTGAAAAACTGTTTTTT.

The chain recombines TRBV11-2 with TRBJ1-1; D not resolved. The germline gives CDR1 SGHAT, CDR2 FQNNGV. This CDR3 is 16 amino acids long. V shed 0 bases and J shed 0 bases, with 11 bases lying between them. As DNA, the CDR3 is TGTGCCAGCAGCTTAGAGGGCAGCTGGGTGAACACTGAAGCTTTCTTT. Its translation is CASSLEGSWVNTEAFF. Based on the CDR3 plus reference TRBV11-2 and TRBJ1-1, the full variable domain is EAGVAQSPRYKIIEKRQSVAFWCNPISGHATLYWYQQILGQGPKLLIQFQNNGVVDDSQLPKDRFSAERLKGVDSTLKIQPAKLEDSAVYLCASSLEGSWVNTEAFFGQGTRLTVV.

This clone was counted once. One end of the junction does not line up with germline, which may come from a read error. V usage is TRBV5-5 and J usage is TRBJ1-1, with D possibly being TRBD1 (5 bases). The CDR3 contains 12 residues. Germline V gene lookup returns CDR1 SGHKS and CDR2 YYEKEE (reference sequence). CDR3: CASRLGGAEAFF. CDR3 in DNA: TGTGCCAGCAGATTGGGGGGAGCTGAAGCTTTCTTT.

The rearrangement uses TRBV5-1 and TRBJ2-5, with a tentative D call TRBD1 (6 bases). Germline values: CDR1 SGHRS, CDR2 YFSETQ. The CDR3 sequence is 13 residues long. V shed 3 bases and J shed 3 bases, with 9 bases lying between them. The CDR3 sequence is CASSWGQEETQYF. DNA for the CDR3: TGCGCCAGCAGCTGGGGACAAGAAGAGACCCAGTACTTC.

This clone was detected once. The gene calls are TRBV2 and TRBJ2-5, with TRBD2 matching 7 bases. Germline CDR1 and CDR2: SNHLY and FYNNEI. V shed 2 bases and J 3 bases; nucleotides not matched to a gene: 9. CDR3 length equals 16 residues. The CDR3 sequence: CASSEIRVGGKETQYF. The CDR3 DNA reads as TGTGCCAGCAGTGAAATTCGGGTCGGGGGGAAAGAGACCCAGTACTTC.